The rows below give T cell receptor beta chains drawn from one sample of a study of persistence of HIV-infected CD4 T cells. The repertoire was sequenced with immunoSEQ multiplex PCR; TCRdb's copy has only in-frame clones and lacks some. The data hold around 60,000 clones, with about 81% observed a single time. These receptors' antigens are unknown. Here the sequenced sample was CD4+ T cells sorted from PBMCs after approximately 19-hour stimulation, taken from a patient who received antiretroviral therapy. These receptors originate from an adult man with HIV who was CMV-seropositive. The CDR3 runs from the conserved cysteine through the conserved F or W. The order of the fields is D gene, CDR3 length, V gene, J gene, clone size, CDR3 protein, CDR3 DNA. D genes are given only for firm matches. Clone size appears in some rows only: once, few, many, or a class for an expanded clone.

D: -; length: 13; V: TRBV18; J: TRBJ1-1; size: once; CDR3: CASSRTGNTEAFF; DNA: TGTGCCAGCTCACGTACAGGGAACACTGAAGCTTTCTTT
D: TRBD1; length: 15; V: TRBV9; J: TRBJ1-3; size: -; CDR3: CASSPRQGSGNTIYF; DNA: TGTGCCAGCAGTCCTAGACAGGGTAGTGGAAACACCATATATTTT
D: -; length: 14; V: TRBV18; J: TRBJ2-1; size: -; CDR3: CASSLTSGRNEQFF; DNA: TGTGCCAGCTCCCTTACCTCGGGGAGGAATGAGCAGTTCTTC
D: -; length: 13; V: TRBV12-3/TRBV12-4; J: TRBJ1-5; size: -; CDR3: CASGGDSNQPQHF; DNA: TGTGCCAGCGGAGGGGACTCTAATCAGCCCCAGCATTTT
D: -; length: 14; V: TRBV3-1/TRBV3-2; J: TRBJ2-2; size: -; CDR3: CASSQEPQGGELFF; DNA: TGTGCCAGCAGCCAAGAGCCCCAGGGCGGGGAGCTGTTTTTT
D: -; length: 13; V: TRBV5-8; J: TRBJ2-6; size: once; CDR3: CASGTNGANVLTF; DNA: TGTGCCAGCGGCACGAATGGGGCCAACGTCCTGACTTTC
D: TRBD1; length: 13; V: TRBV2; J: TRBJ1-6; size: few; CDR3: CASMGTANSPLHF; DNA: TGTGCCAGCATGGGGACAGCAAATTCACCCCTCCACTTT
D: TRBD2; length: 14; V: TRBV6-2/TRBV6-3; J: TRBJ2-1; size: -; CDR3: CASSPGGLINEQFF; DNA: TGTGCCAGCAGCCCGGGGGGGCTTATTAATGAGCAGTTCTTC
D: -; length: 14; V: TRBV27; J: TRBJ2-7; size: -; CDR3: CASSFRKGAYEQYF; DNA: TGTGCCAGCAGTTTCCGGAAGGGTGCCTACGAGCAGTACTTC
D: -; length: 15; V: TRBV24-1; J: TRBJ2-2; size: once; CDR3: CATSDSGGTTGELFF; DNA: TGTGCCACCAGTGATTCTGGGGGCACCACCGGGGAGCTGTTTTTT
D: TRBD1; length: 14; V: TRBV5-5; J: TRBJ2-7; size: -; CDR3: CASSVAGQVYEQYF; DNA: TGTGCCAGCAGCGTGGCGGGACAGGTCTACGAGCAGTACTTC
D: -; length: 15; V: TRBV3-1/TRBV3-2; J: TRBJ2-2; size: once; CDR3: CASSQDTANTGELFF; DNA: TGTGCCAGCAGCCAGGACACTGCGAACACCGGGGAGCTGTTTTTT
D: TRBD1; length: 17; V: TRBV7-9; J: TRBJ1-6; size: once; CDR3: CASSREQGYMYNSPLHF; DNA: TGTGCCAGCAGTCGTGAACAGGGGTATATGTATAATTCACCCCTCCACTTT
D: -; length: 13; V: TRBV2; J: TRBJ2-1; size: -; CDR3: CASMMDQNNEQFF; DNA: TGTGCCAGCATGATGGACCAAAACAATGAGCAGTTCTTC
D: -; length: 15; V: TRBV5-1; J: TRBJ2-2; size: -; CDR3: CASSLQGSGTGELFF; DNA: TGCGCCAGCAGCTTACAGGGAAGTGGCACCGGGGAGCTGTTTTTT
D: -; length: 17; V: TRBV6-4; J: TRBJ1-2; size: -; CDR3: CASSDSALAGDYYGYTF; DNA: TGTGCCAGCAGTGACTCTGCCCTGGCAGGAGATTACTATGGCTACACCTTC
D: -; length: 15; V: TRBV6-4; J: TRBJ2-1; size: -; CDR3: CASSPGTLLYNEQFF; DNA: TGTGCCAGCAGCCCCGGGACTCTACTTTACAATGAGCAGTTCTTC
D: -; length: 14; V: TRBV7-6; J: TRBJ2-1; size: -; CDR3: CASSPDLLGSEQFF; DNA: TGTGCCAGCAGCCCGGACCTCCTAGGCAGTGAGCAGTTCTTC
D: TRBD1; length: 16; V: TRBV7-9; J: TRBJ1-6; size: -; CDR3: CASSLGQGFYNSPLHF; DNA: TGTGCCAGCAGCTTAGGACAGGGATTCTATAATTCACCCCTCCACTTT
D: TRBD2; length: 18; V: TRBV11-2; J: TRBJ2-1; size: -; CDR3: CASSSGTSGGAMYNEQFF; DNA: TGTGCCAGCAGCTCCGGGACTAGCGGGGGTGCAATGTACAATGAGCAGTTCTTC
D: -; length: 15; V: TRBV7-9; J: TRBJ1-5; size: -; CDR3: CASSLGGSRNQPQHF; DNA: TGTGCCAGCAGCTTAGGAGGTTCGCGCAATCAGCCCCAGCATTTT
D: -; length: 15; V: TRBV6-1; J: TRBJ2-3; size: once; CDR3: CASSEGSPATDTQYF; DNA: TGTGCCAGCAGTGAAGGTTCGCCGGCTACAGATACGCAGTATTTT
D: TRBD2; length: 17; V: TRBV10-1; J: TRBJ2-2; size: once; CDR3: CASSESASGGYTGELFF; DNA: TGCGCCAGCAGTGAGTCGGCTAGCGGGGGGTACACCGGGGAGCTGTTTTTT
D: -; length: 15; V: TRBV7-8; J: TRBJ2-3; size: -; CDR3: CASSPVHRRTDTQYF; DNA: TGTGCCAGCAGCCCGGTGCACAGGCGCACAGATACGCAGTATTTT
D: TRBD1; length: 14; V: TRBV19; J: TRBJ2-7; size: -; CDR3: CASTPGQELYEQYF; DNA: TGTGCCAGCACCCCCGGACAGGAACTATACGAGCAGTACTTC
D: -; length: 16; V: TRBV21-1; J: TRBJ2-2; size: once; CDR3: CASSKECSGGRRELFF; DNA: TGTGCCAGCAGCAAAGAGTGTAGCGGGGGGAGAAGGGAGCTGTTTTTT
D: -; length: 12; V: TRBV28; J: TRBJ2-7; size: -; CDR3: CASSPRRYEQYF; DNA: TGTGCCAGCAGTCCCCGCCGTTACGAGCAGTACTTC
D: -; length: 16; V: TRBV5-1; J: TRBJ1-3; size: -; CDR3: CASSLRFGGSGNTIYF; DNA: TGCGCCAGCAGCTTGCGATTCGGGGGATCTGGAAACACCATATATTTT
D: -; length: 16; V: TRBV28; J: TRBJ1-6; size: -; CDR3: CASSLSAAGYNSPLHF; DNA: TGTGCCAGCAGTTTATCTGCCGCGGGGTATAATTCACCCCTCCACTTT
D: -; length: 16; V: TRBV5-1; J: TRBJ1-4; size: -; CDR3: CASSPSGGIEDEKLFF; DNA: TGCGCCAGCAGCCCATCTGGGGGAATCGAGGATGAAAAACTGTTTTTT
D: -; length: 13; V: TRBV10-3; J: TRBJ1-2; size: -; CDR3: CAISQLGNYGYTF; DNA: TGTGCCATCAGTCAACTCGGTAACTATGGCTACACCTTC
D: TRBD2; length: 16; V: TRBV29-1; J: TRBJ2-1; size: -; CDR3: CSVETKRGGLYNEQFF; DNA: TGCAGCGTTGAAACGAAGCGGGGGGGCCTCTACAATGAGCAGTTCTTC
D: -; length: 17; V: TRBV10-3; J: TRBJ2-6; size: -; CDR3: CAISDRRRTSGANVLTF; DNA: TGTGCCATCAGTGATAGGAGACGGACCTCTGGGGCCAACGTCCTGACTTTC
D: -; length: 13; V: TRBV25-1; J: TRBJ1-5; size: -; CDR3: CASSDYSNQPQHF; DNA: TGTGCCAGCAGTGATTATAGCAATCAGCCCCAGCATTTT
D: TRBD1; length: 15; V: TRBV6-6; J: TRBJ1-1; size: -; CDR3: CASSYSVRGQSEAFF; DNA: TGTGCCAGCAGTTACTCGGTCAGGGGGCAGAGTGAAGCTTTCTTT
D: -; length: 16; V: TRBV28; J: TRBJ1-5; size: -; CDR3: CASSSGGQGPGQPQHF; DNA: TGTGCCAGCAGCTCCGGAGGGCAGGGACCCGGTCAGCCCCAGCATTTT
D: -; length: 16; V: TRBV3-1/TRBV3-2; J: TRBJ1-4; size: -; CDR3: CASSQVGTATNEKLFF; DNA: TGTGCCAGCAGCCAAGTAGGGACCGCAACTAATGAAAAACTGTTTTTT
D: -; length: 13; V: TRBV7-9; J: TRBJ2-7; size: -; CDR3: CASSLRPTGEQYF; DNA: TGTGCCAGCAGCCTCCGGCCCACGGGGGAGCAGTACTTC
D: TRBD2; length: 20; V: TRBV14; J: TRBJ2-7; size: -; CDR3: CASSQQRGKRSGTNAYEQYF; DNA: TGTGCCAGCAGCCAACAGCGGGGGAAAAGGAGTGGGACGAACGCCTACGAGCAGTACTTC
D: TRBD2; length: 14; V: TRBV19; J: TRBJ2-7; size: -; CDR3: CASSLSGGPYEQYF; DNA: TGTGCCAGTAGTTTGAGCGGGGGCCCCTACGAGCAGTACTTC
D: -; length: 13; V: TRBV7-2; J: TRBJ2-2; size: -; CDR3: CASSLGGAGELFF; DNA: TGTGCCAGCAGCTTAGGGGGCGCCGGGGAGCTGTTTTTT
D: -; length: 14; V: TRBV28; J: TRBJ2-7; size: -; CDR3: CASSQQGTTYEQYF; DNA: TGTGCCAGCAGTCAACAGGGTACGACCTACGAGCAGTACTTC
D: TRBD1; length: 15; V: TRBV7-9; J: TRBJ2-3; size: -; CDR3: CASSLTGQVADTQYF; DNA: TGTGCCAGCAGCTTAACAGGACAGGTTGCAGATACGCAGTATTTT
D: -; length: 12; V: TRBV6-5; J: TRBJ2-3; size: -; CDR3: CVSSYGGDTQYF; DNA: TGTGTCAGCAGTTACGGGGGAGATACGCAGTATTTT
D: -; length: 13; V: TRBV2; J: TRBJ1-2; size: -; CDR3: CASSLGQRYGYTF; DNA: TGTGCCAGCAGTCTAGGACAACGTTATGGCTACACCTTC
D: -; length: 16; V: TRBV9; J: TRBJ2-3; size: -; CDR3: CASSVGGGRATDTQYF; DNA: TGTGCCAGCAGCGTAGGAGGGGGAAGGGCGACAGATACGCAGTATTTT
D: TRBD1; length: 15; V: TRBV5-1; J: TRBJ2-2; size: -; CDR3: CASTTGTGNTGELFF; DNA: TGCGCCAGCACCACAGGGACAGGGAACACCGGGGAGCTGTTTTTT
D: TRBD1; length: 15; V: TRBV19; J: TRBJ1-5; size: once; CDR3: CASSIQGQGSQPQHF; DNA: TGTGCCAGTAGTATACAGGGACAGGGTTCCCAGCCCCAGCATTTT
D: -; length: 13; V: TRBV2; J: TRBJ1-1; size: few; CDR3: CASTRTEFTEAFF; DNA: TGTGCCAGCACACGCACCGAATTCACTGAAGCTTTCTTT
D: -; length: 13; V: TRBV3-1/TRBV3-2; J: TRBJ2-1; size: -; CDR3: CASSQGGANEQFF; DNA: TGTGCCAGCAGCCAAGGAGGCGCAAATGAGCAGTTCTTC
D: TRBD1; length: 14; V: TRBV24-1; J: TRBJ1-2; size: -; CDR3: CATSDFRQGGGYTF; DNA: TGTGCCACCAGTGATTTCCGACAGGGCGGCGGCTACACCTTC
D: -; length: 12; V: TRBV5-6; J: TRBJ1-5; size: -; CDR3: CASSLRGGTQHF; DNA: TGTGCCAGCAGCTTGAGGGGGGGCACCCAGCATTTT
D: -; length: 16; V: TRBV10-3; J: TRBJ1-5; size: -; CDR3: CAISEGLSGSNQPQHF; DNA: TGTGCCATCAGTGAGGGGCTCTCCGGTAGCAATCAGCCCCAGCATTTT
D: -; length: 15; V: TRBV11-1; J: TRBJ2-3; size: few; CDR3: CASSFRPQGRDTQYF; DNA: TGTGCCAGCAGCTTTAGACCGCAGGGGCGAGATACGCAGTATTTT
D: -; length: 15; V: TRBV5-5; J: TRBJ2-7; size: once; CDR3: CASSLVVGGTYEQYF; DNA: TGTGCCAGCAGCTTGGTAGTTGGCGGAACCTACGAGCAGTACTTC
D: -; length: 16; V: TRBV5-5; J: TRBJ1-1; size: few; CDR3: CASSPPRGRWNTEAFF; DNA: TGTGCCAGCAGCCCCCCTCGGGGGAGGTGGAACACTGAAGCTTTCTTT
D: -; length: 16; V: TRBV19; J: TRBJ1-5; size: -; CDR3: CASRVSGQGTNQPQHF; DNA: TGTGCCAGTAGAGTGTCGGGGCAGGGAACGAATCAGCCCCAGCATTTT
D: TRBD1; length: 15; V: TRBV7-9; J: TRBJ1-2; size: -; CDR3: CASSSETGVIYGYTF; DNA: TGTGCCAGCAGCTCAGAGACAGGGGTTATTTATGGCTACACCTTC